This T cell receptor beta chain was sequenced during a study of shared clonotypes between healthy human individuals. Study information: In total, the donors were a couple of women and three men aged 18 to 49. Study-wide findings and caveats: The study's rarefaction showed incomplete sorted-subset sequencing despite large depth. It was the non-shared clonotypes that had lower generation probabilities than clonotypes shared by all four donors.

Terminally differentiated effector memory CD45RA+ cells were excluded by CCR7 positive selection of CD45RO-negative cells. Healthy HIV-negative adults without recent acute infections or vaccinations served as donors. Data came from immunoSEQ multiplex PCR; TCRdb stores just in-frame clones and leaves some out. The data show 750,000 to 1,000,000 clones, approximately 92% seen once. This clone was seen just once. What it recognizes is unknown. CDR1 is PRHDT, CDR2 FYEKMQ, per germline (reference sequence). Trimming left V 2 bases short and J 2 bases short, with 6 bases between. This CDR3 has 14 residues. Sequenced input: naive CD8+ T cells sorted from blood. The source is a man aged 25-45 years in good health. V is TRBV13 and J is TRBJ1-4; TRBD1 is a possible D gene (5 bases). The CDR3 protein is CASSLRQTNEKLFF. CDR3 DNA sequence: TGTGCCAGCAGCTTACGACAGACTAATGAAAAACTGTTTTTT.